The clone carrying this TCR beta chain was observed a few times. Its matching antigen is unknown. From germline, CDR1 is PRHDT and CDR2 FYEKMQ (reference sequence). The CDR3 runs 13 residues. V lost 5 bases to trimming and J lost 5 bases, with 12 bases between them. Sequenced by immunoSEQ multiplex PCR; TCRdb stores in-frame clones only, minus some. The sample consists of around 70,000 clones, 85% to 90% of them appearing once. The data belong to a study of T cell responses to AZD1222 COVID-19 vaccine. General study results and limits: Clonal diversity was possibly underestimated, and the donors were mostly white British, with more females. The study reported that nearly half of spike-specific TCRs target unmutated variant regions. Baseline serology detected seropositivity in only a handful of AZD1222 recipients.

This clonotype was sampled from an adult who received the MenACWY meningococcal vaccine as a control. Here the sequenced sample was peripheral blood, taken 28 days after the second dose of the MenACWY control vaccine. J is TRBJ2-5 and V is TRBV13, with D perhaps given as TRBD1 or TRBD2 (6 bases each). The CDR3: CASSRRRGETQYF. CDR3 DNA: TGTGCCAGCAGCCGACGGAGGGGGGAGACCCAGTACTTC.